This entry describes one T cell receptor beta chain. Its antigen remains unidentified. This entry comes from a study of cytomegalovirus exposure and HLA in healthy donors. In the study overall: Among the approximately 400 donors who were genotyped, roughly 85% fell in the genetic ancestry cluster that is associated with self-reported Caucasian donors. Study-level points and caveats: In an earlier analysis, about 87% or about 30%: the productive usage of most TCR beta V segments.

Primers for the PCR totalled 60 Vbeta and 13 Jbeta. Profiling relied on immunoSEQ multiplex PCR, and the TCRdb table lists in-frame clones only, not all of them. This sample has 150,000 to 200,000 clones, with roughly 85% found just once. V lost 5 bases, J lost 9 bases, and 13 bases lay in between. This CDR3 region has 12 residues. Germline-derived CDR1 and CDR2 are SEHNR and FQNEAQ (reference sequence). This receptor was taken from a man younger than 45 in good health and CMV-seropositive. V is TRBV7-9 and J is TRBJ1-1; the D is unclear. Input material: PBMCs. The CDR3 region is CASSPRKAQAFF. CDR3 coding DNA: TGTGCCAGCAGCCCCAGGAAGGCTCAAGCTTTCTTT. The entire variable domain, with the rest obtained from reference TRBV7-9 and TRBJ1-1, is as follows: DTGVSQNPRHKITKRGQNVTFRCDPISEHNRLYWYRQTLGQGPEFLTYFQNEAQLEKSRLLSDRFSAERPKGSFSTLEIQRTEQGDSAMYLCASSPRKAQAFFGQGTRLTVV.